The 8 T cell receptor beta chains presented below share a single source sample, sequenced in a study of early T cells in non-severe SARS-CoV-2 infection. One entry per CDR3 protein, called by TCRdb with MiXCR from the 5' RACE reads. Of roughly 60,000 distinct CDR3 sequences listed, roughly 10% are singletons. This specimen was whole blood, taken at baseline. All receptors come from an adult who was a healthcare worker with PCR-confirmed SARS-CoV-2 infection or an uninfected control (not recorded which).

The rearrangement uses TRBV18 and TRBJ2-7; 7 bases fit TRBD1. CDR1 KGHSH and CDR2 LQKENI come from the germline V gene. The length of the CDR3 is 15 residues. Trimming removed 6 bases from V and 3 bases from J; junction bases left unmatched: 11. CDR3 protein: CASSPRTGQFYEQYF. Here the CDR3 DNA reads TGTGCCAGCTCTCCTAGGACAGGCCAGTTCTACGAGCAGTACTTC. The full variable domain, in which reference TRBV18 and TRBJ2-7 provide the parts outside the CDR3, is NAGVMQNPRHLVRRRGQEARLRCSPMKGHSHVYWYRQLPEEGLKFMVYLQKENIIDESGMPKERFSAEFPKEGPSILRIQQVVRGDSAAYFCASSPRTGQFYEQYFGPGTRLTVT.

Ten or more counts support this clonotype. The chain joins TRBV11-2 to TRBJ2-7; TRBD1 aligns across 7 bases. V lost 1 base, J lost 2 bases, and 8 bases stayed unmatched. Germline V gene data show CDR1 as SGHAT and CDR2 as FQNNGV. The CDR3 sequence is 16 residues long. This chain's CDR3 is CASSLGQGGNPYEQYF. The CDR3 nucleotides read TGTGCCAGCAGCTTAGGACAGGGTGGTAATCCCTACGAGCAGTACTTC.

In its sample, this clonotype was seen a few times. This chain connects TRBV2 to TRBJ2-4; D not certain. The CDR3 extends over 14 amino acids. V lost 3 bases and J 0 bases, leaving 6 bases between the germline ends. Germline CDR1 reads SNHLY; CDR2 reads FYNNEI. This CDR3 is CASSDRLAKNIQYF. The CDR3 DNA sequence: TGTGCCAGCAGTGATCGGCTAGCCAAAAACATTCAGTACTTC.

This clonotype was counted between two and nine times. The chain links TRBV12-3 or TRBV12-4 to TRBJ1-2; D might be TRBD1 (6 bases). V was trimmed by 5 bases and J by 9 bases, leaving 16 bases between them. The CDR3 totals 13 residues. The CDR3 DNA reads as TGTGCCAGCAGTCCCCGATGGACAGACAGCTACACCTTC. The encoded protein is CASSPRWTDSYTF.

This clonotype came up a few times. V gene TRBV24-1 combines with J gene TRBJ2-1; D is possibly TRBD1 (6 bases). Looked up from germline, CDR1 is KGHDR and CDR2 is SFDVKD. Trimming pared 7 bases from V and 6 bases from J, leaving 15 bases between. There are 14 residues in the CDR3. The CDR3 bases are TGTGCCACCAGAGGGGGACATAATGGCAATGAGCAGTTCTTC. As protein: CATRGGHNGNEQFF.

This clonotype was counted many times. The genes are TRBV12-5 and TRBJ2-7; no clear D. The CDR3 extends over 12 amino acids. Germline CDR1 and CDR2: LGHNT and FRNRAP. V was cut by 3 bases and J by 2 bases, with 5 bases left in between. As DNA, the CDR3 is TGTGCTAGTGGTTTTGAGGCCTACGAGCAGTACTTC. Its translation: CASGFEAYEQYF. The variable domain in full, completed from reference TRBV12-5 and TRBJ2-7, reads DARVTQTPRHKVTEMGQEVTMRCQPILGHNTVFWYRQTMMQGLELLAYFRNRAPLDDSGMPKDRFSAEMPDATLATLKIQPSEPRDSAVYFCASGFEAYEQYFGPGTRLTVT.

This clonotype was counted only a few times. The chain couples TRBV3-1 to TRBJ1-6; 9 bases line up with TRBD1. Germline-derived CDR1 and CDR2 are LGHDT and YNNKEL (reference sequence). The CDR3 has 15 residues. The junction had 6 bases not matched to a gene; V was cut back by 3 bases and J by 9 bases. DNA for the CDR3: TGTGCCAGCAGCCACCGAGGACAGGGGAGTTCACCCCTCCACTTT. This sequence encodes CASSHRGQGSSPLHF. The whole variable domain, remainder taken from reference TRBV3-1 and TRBJ1-6, is DTAVSQTPKYLVTQMGNDKSIKCEQNLGHDTMYWYKQDSKKFLKIMFSYNNKELIINETVPNRFSPKSPDKAHLNLHINSLELGDSAVYFCASSHRGQGSSPLHFGNGTRLTVT.

In its sample, this clonotype was seen many times. V gene TRBV12-3 or TRBV12-4 combines with J gene TRBJ2-1; D gene ambiguous. Trimming stripped 2 bases from V and 0 bases from J, with 2 bases between. The CDR3 is 13 amino acids. CDR3 sequence: CASSLRSYNEQFF. The CDR3 DNA is TGTGCCAGCAGTTTACGCTCCTACAATGAGCAGTTCTTC.